These 30 T cell receptor beta chains were all obtained from the same sample, sequenced in a study of T cell responses to AZD1222 COVID-19 vaccine. Generated by immunoSEQ multiplex PCR, the TCRdb table keeps only in-frame clones and is missing some. The sample lists 150,000 to 200,000 clones, approximately 95% occurring once. The specimen was peripheral blood, collected 28 days after the second dose of the MenACWY control vaccine. The origin of the receptors is an adult who received the MenACWY meningococcal vaccine as a control.

Only one count was recorded for this clone. The rearrangement joins TRBV5-4 to TRBJ1-2, with no clear D. Germline V lookup: CDR1 SGHNT, CDR2 YYREEE (reference sequence). The CDR3 has 14 residues. Trimming pared 4 bases from V and 1 base from J, leaving 11 bases between. In DNA form, the CDR3 reads TGTGCCAGCAGCCCGGACGCCCTTAACTATGGCTACACCTTC. The encoded protein is CASSPDALNYGYTF.

In regard to this clone: The sample carries other DNA sequences with the same CDR3. CDR3 nucleotides: TGTGCCAGCAGTGAAAGGGGAGGGAACACTGAAGCTTTCTTT. Translation gives CASSERGGNTEAFF. The gene calls are TRBV6-1 and TRBJ1-1; D may be TRBD1 (5 bases). The germline V and J ends were trimmed by 2 bases and 1 base, with 8 bases remaining between them. CDR3 length: 14 residues. The germline V gene has CDR1 MNHNS and CDR2 SASEGT.

J is TRBJ1-1 and V is TRBV6-2 or TRBV6-3, with TRBD1 as a possible D gene (6 bases). Germline-derived CDR1 and CDR2 are MNHEY and SVGEGT. This CDR3 spans 14 amino acids. The germline V and J ends were trimmed by 1 base and 4 bases, with 10 bases remaining between them. In DNA, the CDR3 is TGTGCCAGCAGTTACTGGCCGGACAGCACTGAAGCTTTCTTT. Amino acid sequence: CASSYWPDSTEAFF.

The V gene is TRBV3-1 (or the pseudogene TRBV3-2), the J gene TRBJ2-3, with 10 bases that match TRBD2. Germline V gene sequence: CDR1 LGHDT, CDR2 YNNKEL (reference sequence). The CDR3 has 16 amino acids. V was clipped by 6 bases and J by 3 bases; unmatched bases: 9. In DNA, the CDR3 is TGTGCCAGCAGTCCCACTAGCGGGACCCCTACAGATACGCAGTATTTT. Protein product: CASSPTSGTPTDTQYF.

This chain uses TRBV6-6 with TRBJ2-3; 8 bases line up with TRBD1. Per the germline V gene, CDR1 is MNHNY and CDR2 is SVGAGI (reference sequence). CDR3 length equals 14 residues. J lost 4 bases, V lost 7 bases, and 7 bases had no gene match. The CDR3 DNA reads as TGTGCCAGCAAGGCGGCAGGGGGCTCAGATACGCAGTATTTT. It specifies CASKAAGGSDTQYF.

The rearrangement links TRBV18 to TRBJ2-2; tentatively, D is TRBD2 (5 bases). This CDR3 is 16 amino acids long. Trimming removed 2 bases from V and 0 bases from J, with 10 bases in between. The germline CDR1 and CDR2 sequences are KGHSH and LQKENI. In DNA form, the CDR3 reads TGTGCCAGCTCACCAATCGGACTTGCGAACACCGGGGAGCTGTTTTTT. Amino acids: CASSPIGLANTGELFF. The complete variable domain, with remaining parts taken from reference TRBV18 and TRBJ2-2, reads NAGVMQNPRHLVRRRGQEARLRCSPMKGHSHVYWYRQLPEEGLKFMVYLQKENIIDESGMPKERFSAEFPKEGPSILRIQQVVRGDSAAYFCASSPIGLANTGELFFGEGSRLTVL.

The genes are TRBV11-3 and TRBJ1-1; D call uncertain. The CDR3 contains 13 residues. Germline V gives CDR1 SGHNT, CDR2 YENEEA. V was trimmed by 5 bases and J by 1 base, leaving 8 bases between them. CDR3 protein: CASSNAPNTEAFF. DNA of the CDR3: TGTGCCAGCAGCAATGCCCCGAACACTGAAGCTTTCTTT.

This chain uses TRBV5-4 with TRBJ2-1; 9 nucleotides line up with TRBD2. The V and J ends lost 2 bases and 4 bases, in that order; junction bases with no gene match: 4. Germline assignment: CDR1 SGHNT and CDR2 YYREEE (reference sequence). The CDR3 is made up of 15 amino acids. CDR3 in amino acids: CASSFGLARYNEQFF. DNA of the CDR3: TGTGCCAGCAGCTTTGGACTAGCGAGGTACAATGAGCAGTTCTTC.

This clone was counted a few times. The gene calls are TRBV5-4 and TRBJ2-1; D not certain. Germline-derived CDR1 and CDR2 are SGHNT and YYREEE (reference sequence). CDR3 length equals 14 residues. The ends were cut back, 1 base at V and 9 bases at J, with 14 bases in the middle. CDR3 region: CASSLSLERTEQFF. Written as DNA, the CDR3 is TGTGCCAGCAGCTTGTCCCTAGAACGTACTGAGCAGTTCTTC. Combining the CDR3 with reference TRBV5-4 and TRBJ2-1 gives the whole variable domain ETGVTQSPTHLIKTRGQQVTLRCSSQSGHNTVSWYQQALGQGPQFIFQYYREEENGRGNFPPRFSGLQFPNYSSELNVNALELDDSALYLCASSLSLERTEQFFGPGTRLTVL.

V is TRBV2 and J is TRBJ1-4, with a possible D match to TRBD1 (5 bases). The germline V and J ends were trimmed by 7 bases and 7 bases, with 19 bases remaining between them. This CDR3 contains 15 residues. CDR1 is SNHLY, CDR2 FYNNEI, per germline. The CDR3 protein is CASNGWGEGREKLFF. The CDR3 bases are TGTGCCAGCAATGGTTGGGGCGAAGGTCGTGAAAAACTGTTTTTT.

The chain combines TRBV5-1 with TRBJ2-4, with unresolved D. The V end was cut by 0 bases, the J end by 0 bases, with 10 bases between. Germline V gene sequence: CDR1 SGHRS, CDR2 YFSETQ. CDR3 length: 16 amino acids. This chain's CDR3 is CASSLAAGVAKNIQYF. The CDR3 DNA is TGCGCCAGCAGCTTGGCCGCAGGAGTAGCCAAAAACATTCAGTACTTC.

The chain joins TRBV6-5 to TRBJ1-5, with 7 bases aligning to TRBD1. The CDR3 runs to 15 residues. Germline V gene data show CDR1 as MNHEY and CDR2 as SVGAGI. V trimming: 0 bases; J trimming: 6 bases; junction bases outside the gene matches: 5. CDR3 bases: TGTGCCAGCAGTTACTCGACGGCAGGGGGTCAGCCCCAGCATTTT. Its translation is CASSYSTAGGQPQHF.

The rearrangement uses TRBV28 and TRBJ2-1; TRBD2 matches at 8 bases. Germline V gives CDR1 MDHEN, CDR2 SYDVKM. V trimming: 8 bases; J trimming: 7 bases; junction bases outside the gene matches: 7. CDR3 length equals 13 residues. CDR3 protein: CASCSGGRNEQFF. In nucleotides, the CDR3 is TGTGCCAGCTGCTCGGGGGGGCGAAATGAGCAGTTCTTC.

The V gene is TRBV7-2, the J gene TRBJ2-7; D not resolved. CDR1 is SGHTA, CDR2 FQGNSA, per germline. V dropped 2 bases and J dropped 3 bases, with 5 bases sitting between them. CDR3 length: 12 amino acids. CDR3 DNA sequence: TGTGCCAGCAGCTTATTAGTCTACGAGCAGTACTTC. Translating it yields CASSLLVYEQYF.

The gene calls are TRBV4-1 and TRBJ2-3; D is undetermined. Germline V CDR1 and CDR2: MGHRA, YSYEKL. V lost 0 bases and J lost 7, with 14 bases in between. The CDR3 has 15 residues. The DNA of the CDR3 is TGCGCCAGCAGCCAAGATGCAGAGGTAGGAAATACGCAGTATTTT. Protein product: CASSQDAEVGNTQYF.

The chain combines TRBV5-5 with TRBJ2-7; the D is unclear. The CDR3 totals 14 residues. Germline assignment: CDR1 SGHKS and CDR2 YYEKEE (reference sequence). V shed 4 bases and J shed 1 base, with 12 bases lying between them. The CDR3: CASSRTALSYEQYF. CDR3 DNA: TGTGCCAGCAGCCGTACAGCGTTATCCTACGAGCAGTACTTC.

The chain uses TRBV3-1 (or the pseudogene TRBV3-2) and TRBJ2-7, with 9 bases lining up with TRBD1. The V gene end was trimmed by 4 bases and the J gene end by 3 bases; junction bases not matched to a gene: 7. The CDR3 length is 15 residues. In germline, CDR1 is LGHDT, CDR2 YNNKEL (reference sequence). CDR3 in DNA: TGTGCCAGCAGCCCCAACCCGGGACAGGGCTACGAGCAGTACTTC. Protein: CASSPNPGQGYEQYF.

The V call is TRBV3-1 (or the pseudogene TRBV3-2), the J call TRBJ1-1; weak D call: TRBD1 (5 bases). CDR3 length equals 14 residues. V was trimmed by 1 base and J by 4 bases, leaving 10 bases between them. Germline values: CDR1 LGHDT, CDR2 YNNKEL (reference sequence). CDR3 amino acids: CASSQVRVGTEAFF. In DNA form, the CDR3 reads TGTGCCAGCAGCCAAGTCAGGGTGGGCACTGAAGCTTTCTTT.

This chain links TRBV5-4 with TRBJ1-3; D not resolved. Germline CDR1 is SGHNT and CDR2 is YYREEE (reference sequence). Trimming removed 4 bases from V and 0 bases from J, with 14 bases in between. CDR3 length: 16 amino acids. Here the CDR3 reads CASSTYWSGSGNTIYF. CDR3 DNA: TGTGCCAGCAGCACTTACTGGTCGGGCTCTGGAAACACCATATATTTT.

The rearrangement uses TRBV12-3 or TRBV12-4 and TRBJ1-2; D perhaps matches TRBD1 (5 bases). The CDR3 extends over 13 amino acids. Deletions cut 6 bases from V and 4 bases from J, with 12 bases between. CDR3: CASRTGQSYGYTF. As DNA, the CDR3 is TGTGCCAGCAGGACGGGGCAATCCTATGGCTACACCTTC.

This clone showed up just once. The V and J genes are TRBV9 and TRBJ1-1; D remains ambiguous. The CDR3 extends over 12 amino acids. V lost 0 bases and J 11 bases, leaving 11 bases between the germline ends. CDR1 SGDLS and CDR2 YYNGEE come from the germline V gene. CDR3 DNA: TGTGCCAGCAGCGTAGGAGCCGGAGTGGCTTTCTTT. Its protein product is CASSVGAGVAFF.

The sample holds one count of this clone. Relative to the germline gene, one junction end is altered; a read error may explain this. The genes are TRBV29-1 and TRBJ2-5; no clear D. Germline values: CDR1 SQVTM, CDR2 ANQGSEA. This CDR3 region has 15 residues. For the CDR3, the DNA is TGCAGCCTTGAATATAGGGCCTCCGGTAAAAAGACCCAGTACTTC. Its protein is CSLEYRASGKKTQYF.

The chain combines TRBV6-2 or TRBV6-3 with TRBJ2-7, with D unclear. Trimming took off 0 bases at V and 1 base at J, with 13 bases between the two ends. The germline CDR1 and CDR2 sequences are MNHEY and SVGEGT. The CDR3 runs to 16 residues. CDR3 nucleotide sequence: TGTGCCAGCAGTTACTCGAGACCCTCTGTTTCCTACGAGCAGTACTTC. Its protein is CASSYSRPSVSYEQYF.

V usage is TRBV27 and J usage is TRBJ2-1; the match to TRBD2 covers 8 bases. Germline lookup yields CDR1 MNHEY and CDR2 SMNVEV (reference sequence). This CDR3 has 14 amino acids. J lost 5 bases, V lost 4 bases, and 4 bases had no gene match. The DNA for the CDR3 is TGTGCCAGCAGTTCCGGGGGGGCCAACAATGAGCAGTTCTTC. Protein product: CASSSGGANNEQFF.

V usage is TRBV27 and J usage is TRBJ1-1, with a possible D match to TRBD1 (6 bases). The V and J ends lost 3 bases and 2 bases respectively, with 10 bases between them. Germline V gives CDR1 MNHEY, CDR2 SMNVEV (reference sequence). The CDR3 runs to 14 residues. As DNA, the CDR3 is TGTGCCAGCAGTTTTGCGGGACACAACACTGAAGCTTTCTTT. It is translated as CASSFAGHNTEAFF.

Regarding this clone: Other DNA variants within this sample encode the same CDR3. CDR3 bases: TGTGCCAGCAGTTACTCAGGTCCCCCAAATGAAAAACTGTTTTTT. Protein: CASSYSGPPNEKLFF. V gene TRBV6-5 combines with J gene TRBJ1-4; D is ambiguous. The CDR3 has 15 amino acids. Trimming pared 0 bases from V and 5 bases from J, leaving 10 bases between. The germline gives CDR1 MNHEY, CDR2 SVGAGI.

The chain links TRBV29-1 to TRBJ1-1, with D hard to call. CDR1 and CDR2 (germline): SQVTM, ANQGSEA. This CDR3 is built from 10 residues. V lost 5 bases and J 6 bases, leaving 7 bases between the germline ends. The CDR3 here is CSVRTAEAFF. The CDR3 DNA reads as TGCAGCGTTAGAACAGCTGAAGCTTTCTTT.

V is TRBV9 and J is TRBJ2-5, with 9 bases aligning to TRBD1. Trimming removed 3 bases from V and 2 bases from J; junction bases left unmatched: 2. CDR3 size: 14 residues. CDR1 and CDR2 from the germline V gene are SGDLS and YYNGEE. In DNA, the CDR3 is TGTGCCAGCAGCGCCGGGACAGGGCAAGAGACCCAGTACTTC. Protein sequence: CASSAGTGQETQYF.

CDR3 in amino acids: CASSSLRLAGGTDTQYF. The DNA of the CDR3 is TGTGCCAGCAGTTCGCTGCGGCTAGCGGGGGGCACAGATACGCAGTATTTT. The chain is built from TRBV27 and TRBJ2-3, with TRBD2 matching 10 bases. The germline V gene encodes CDR1 MNHEY and CDR2 SMNVEV (reference sequence). CDR3 size: 17 residues. V lost 4 bases and J lost 1; bases outside the gene matches: 8.

The chain couples TRBV13 to TRBJ1-2; no clear D gene. The CDR3 runs 14 residues. Looked up from germline, CDR1 is PRHDT and CDR2 is FYEKMQ (reference sequence). The germline V and J ends were trimmed by 0 bases and 6 bases, with 11 bases remaining between them. The CDR3 bases are TGTGCCAGCAGCTTAGGTGCTCAGGCGGATGGCTACACCTTC. It codes for CASSLGAQADGYTF.